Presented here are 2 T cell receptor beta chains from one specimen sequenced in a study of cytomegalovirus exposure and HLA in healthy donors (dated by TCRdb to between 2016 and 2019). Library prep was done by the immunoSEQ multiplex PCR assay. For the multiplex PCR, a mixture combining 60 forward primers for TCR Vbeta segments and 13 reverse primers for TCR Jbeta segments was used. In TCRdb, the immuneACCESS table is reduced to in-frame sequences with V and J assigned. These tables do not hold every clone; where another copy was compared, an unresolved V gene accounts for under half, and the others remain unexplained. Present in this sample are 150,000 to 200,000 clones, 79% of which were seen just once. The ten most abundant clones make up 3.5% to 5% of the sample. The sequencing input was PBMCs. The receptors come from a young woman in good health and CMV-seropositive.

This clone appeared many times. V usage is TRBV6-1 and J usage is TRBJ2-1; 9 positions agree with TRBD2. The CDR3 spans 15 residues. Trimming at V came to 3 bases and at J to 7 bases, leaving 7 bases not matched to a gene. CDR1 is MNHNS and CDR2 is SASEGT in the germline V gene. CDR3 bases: TGTGCCAGCAGTGAGGAAGCGGGAGGTAAAAATGAGCAGTTCTTC. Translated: CASSEEAGGKNEQFF.

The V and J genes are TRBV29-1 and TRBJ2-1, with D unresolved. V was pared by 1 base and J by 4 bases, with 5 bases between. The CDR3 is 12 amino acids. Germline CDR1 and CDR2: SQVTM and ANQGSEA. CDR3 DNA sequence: TGCAGCGTTGAAGGGAGTTACAATGAGCAGTTCTTC. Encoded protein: CSVEGSYNEQFF.